These 31 T cell receptor beta chains share one sample of origin, sequenced in a study of T cells after yellow fever vaccination. In TCRdb, the 5' RACE reads were re-called with MiXCR into one record per CDR3 protein. This table has a few hundred thousand distinct CDR3 sequences, approximately 10% appearing once. The source material was CD4+ T cells sorted from PBMCs, sampled 5 days after the yellow fever booster vaccination. The receptors stem from a man in his late teens or twenties who received the YFV17D yellow fever vaccine.

This clonotype showed up just a few times. The rearrangement uses TRBV7-3 and TRBJ2-1, with D uncertain. Trimming stripped 4 bases from V and 6 bases from J, with 19 bases between. This CDR3 is 16 amino acids long. CDR1 and CDR2 (germline): SGHTA, FQGTGA. Here the CDR3 reads CASSSSPLPGANEQFF. The CDR3 region has the DNA TGTGCCAGCAGCTCCTCTCCCCTCCCAGGCGCCAATGAGCAGTTCTTC.

The V call is TRBV28, the J call TRBJ2-2, with D perhaps matching TRBD1 (6 bases). From germline, CDR1 is MDHEN and CDR2 SYDVKM. The CDR3 spans 19 residues. Trimming pared 3 bases from V and 5 bases from J, leaving 25 bases between. The CDR3 spells CASSFSWSSYREGTGELFF. The CDR3, as DNA: TGTGCCAGCAGTTTCTCGTGGAGCAGTTACAGGGAAGGTACCGGGGAGCTGTTTTTT.

This clonotype was observed a few times. The chain joins TRBV5-6 to TRBJ2-5, with TRBD1 as a possible D gene (5 bases). The V end lost 4 bases, the J end lost 4 bases, and 11 bases lay between the germline ends. Germline V lookup: CDR1 SGHDT, CDR2 YYEEEE. This CDR3 contains 13 residues. The CDR3 region is CASSPGFAETQYF. For the CDR3, the DNA is TGTGCCAGCAGCCCAGGGTTCGCAGAGACCCAGTACTTC.

This rearrangement joins TRBV5-1 to TRBJ2-7; D remains unclear. This CDR3 spans 12 amino acids. The V gene lost 0 bases and the J gene lost 5 bases, with 6 bases spanning the gap. CDR1 is SGHRS, CDR2 YFSETQ, per germline. CDR3 region: CASSLAGDEQYF. CDR3 nucleotide sequence: TGCGCCAGCAGCTTGGCTGGGGACGAGCAGTACTTC. Combining the CDR3 with reference TRBV5-1 and TRBJ2-7 gives the whole variable domain KAGVTQTPRYLIKTRGQQVTLSCSPISGHRSVSWYQQTPGQGLQFLFEYFSETQRNKGNFPGRFSGRQFSNSRSEMNVSTLELGDSALYLCASSLAGDEQYFGPGTRLTVT.

The CDR3 is CASRPVWGQAYGYTF. The DNA of the CDR3 is TGTGCCAGCAGGCCGGTCTGGGGACAGGCATATGGCTACACCTTC. V is TRBV28 and J is TRBJ1-2; 8 bases line up with TRBD1. With V trimmed by 6 bases and J by 5 bases, 11 bases remained unmatched. This CDR3 has 15 amino acids. CDR1 MDHEN and CDR2 SYDVKM come from the germline V gene.

The table lists this clonotype with a few counts. This chain uses TRBV5-6 with TRBJ1-1; D remains ambiguous. The germline V and J ends were trimmed by 1 base and 3 bases, with 4 bases remaining between them. This CDR3 comprises 12 residues. Germline CDR1 reads SGHDT; CDR2 reads YYEEEE. The CDR3, as DNA: TGTGCCAGCAGCTTGTGGGACACTGAAGCTTTCTTT. Translating gives CASSLWDTEAFF.

The chain carries TRBV5-1 and TRBJ2-3; D not resolved. The V and J ends lost 0 bases and 2 bases respectively, with 7 bases between them. CDR3 length: 14 residues. Germline V gene data show CDR1 as SGHRS and CDR2 as YFSETQ. CDR3 in DNA: TGCGCCAGCAGCTTGGGGCTAATCACAGATACGCAGTATTTT. Translated: CASSLGLITDTQYF.

Only a few counts were recorded for this clonotype. This chain joins TRBV6-1 and TRBJ2-4; D might be TRBD2 (5 bases). Germline CDR1 is MNHNS and CDR2 is SASEGT. CDR3 length: 14 amino acids. V was trimmed by 6 bases and J by 0 bases, leaving 9 bases between them. The CDR3 DNA reads as TGTGCCAGCAGGTCGGGGTTAGCCAAAAACATTCAGTACTTC. As protein: CASRSGLAKNIQYF.

Only a few counts were recorded for this clonotype. The V and J genes are TRBV6-2 or TRBV6-3 and TRBJ1-1; 12 positions match TRBD1. The J segment lost 5 bases and the V segment lost 5 bases, leaving 3 bases of the junction unmatched. CDR3 length equals 14 residues. CDR1 MNHEY and CDR2 SVGEGT come from the germline V gene. CDR3 residues: CASSRDRGRTEAFF. The CDR3 nucleotides are TGTGCCAGCAGTCGGGACAGGGGGCGGACTGAAGCTTTCTTT.

V is TRBV20-1 and J is TRBJ2-5, with TRBD1 matching over 10 bases. From germline, CDR1 is DFQATT and CDR2 SNEGSKA (reference sequence). The CDR3 extends over 13 amino acids. V lost 6 bases to trimming and J lost 5 bases; unmatched junction nucleotides: 6. CDR3 nucleotide sequence: TGCAGTGCCCCGGGACAGGGGTCGGAGACCCAGTACTTC. Protein: CSAPGQGSETQYF.

This clonotype was observed at least ten times. The chain links TRBV3-1 to TRBJ2-1; a weak D match, TRBD1 (6 bases). The CDR3 runs to 17 residues. Trimming took 4 bases from V and 6 from J, leaving 22 bases between them. CDR1 is LGHDT, CDR2 YNNKEL, per germline (reference sequence). The CDR3 region is CASSPIRDTGRSNEQFF. Here the CDR3 DNA reads TGTGCCAGCAGCCCAATACGGGACACTGGAAGGTCCAATGAGCAGTTCTTC.

This clonotype was observed a handful of times. The gene calls are TRBV6-5 and TRBJ1-1; D might be TRBD1 (5 bases). Germline V gene data show CDR1 as MNHEY and CDR2 as SVGAGI. This CDR3 contains 11 residues. Trimming shortened V by 5 bases and J by 8 bases, and 9 bases separated the two germline ends. The CDR3 spells CASSHRQEAFF. In DNA, the CDR3 is TGTGCCAGCAGTCACAGGCAGGAAGCTTTCTTT.

This chain links TRBV7-2 with TRBJ2-5; TRBD2 agrees at 8 bases. The CDR3 is made up of 14 amino acids. V shed 5 bases and J 2 bases; nucleotides not matched to a gene: 4. Germline lookup yields CDR1 SGHTA and CDR2 FQGNSA. CDR3 amino acids: CASSILAGQETQYF. In nucleotides, the CDR3 is TGTGCCAGCAGCATCTTAGCGGGGCAAGAGACCCAGTACTTC.

This clonotype was counted a few times. The chain is built from TRBV7-2 and TRBJ2-3, with D possibly TRBD2 on 7 matching bases. The germline V gene encodes CDR1 SGHTA and CDR2 FQGNSA. The V and J ends lost 5 bases and 0 bases respectively, with 21 bases between them. CDR3 size: 18 residues. CDR3 coding DNA: TGTGCCAGCAGCCAGAACGGCGGGGGCGTACTTAGCACAGATACGCAGTATTTT. Translating gives CASSQNGGGVLSTDTQYF.

This clonotype was observed a handful of times. The chain combines TRBV4-3 with TRBJ1-1; D is unresolved. Per germline, CDR1 LGHNA and CDR2 YSLEER. The V gene lost 0 bases and the J gene lost 0 bases, with 8 bases spanning the gap. This CDR3 comprises 15 residues. DNA for the CDR3: TGCGCCAGCAGCCAAGAGCTCTCGGTGAACACTGAAGCTTTCTTT. It codes for CASSQELSVNTEAFF.

This chain connects TRBV13 to TRBJ1-5, with D perhaps TRBD1 (6 bases). V shed 0 bases and J shed 3 bases, with 9 bases lying between them. This CDR3 is built from 15 residues. CDR1 PRHDT and CDR2 FYEKMQ come from the germline V gene (reference sequence). DNA for the CDR3: TGTGCCAGCAGCTTAGGGGACAGAGACAATCAGCCCCAGCATTTT. Protein product: CASSLGDRDNQPQHF.

The CDR3 sequence is CASARTNTYEQYV. The CDR3 bases are TGTGCCAGCGCGAGGACGAACACCTACGAGCAGTACGTC. The V gene is TRBV5-6, the J gene TRBJ2-7; D call uncertain. Trimming left V 7 bases short and J 2 bases short, with 13 bases between. Germline V CDR1 and CDR2: SGHDT, YYEEEE. This CDR3 contains 13 residues.

This clonotype was seen a handful of times. The V call is TRBV9, the J call TRBJ1-6, with D possibly being TRBD1 (5 bases). CDR3 length equals 14 residues. Germline loops: CDR1 SGDLS, CDR2 YYNGEE. Deletions cut 0 bases from V and 8 bases from J, with 9 bases between. The CDR3 loop is CASSVAGADSPLHF. The CDR3 nucleotides read TGTGCCAGCAGCGTAGCTGGGGCTGATTCACCCCTCCACTTT.

The chain is built from TRBV28 and TRBJ2-5; D may be TRBD2 (6 bases). From germline, CDR1 is MDHEN and CDR2 SYDVKM. The CDR3 has 14 amino acids. The germline V and J ends were trimmed by 3 bases and 4 bases, with 12 bases remaining between them. The CDR3 region is CASSLGGRRETQYF. The DNA for the CDR3 is TGTGCCAGCAGTTTGGGAGGTCGTAGAGAGACCCAGTACTTC.

This clonotype was picked up a small number of times. The genes are TRBV7-3 and TRBJ1-6, with a tentative D call TRBD1 (6 bases). Germline lookup yields CDR1 SGHTA and CDR2 FQGTGA. The CDR3 consists of 16 residues. V dropped 1 base and J dropped 12 bases, with 19 bases sitting between them. In nucleotides, the CDR3 is TGTGCCAGCAGCTTAAACGGGGGGGCAGGTCGCGAACCCCTCCACTTT. Its protein is CASSLNGGAGREPLHF.

This clonotype was detected only a few times. The V call is TRBV3-1, the J call TRBJ2-5, with 8 nucleotides matching TRBD2. V lost 4 bases, J lost 5 bases, and 6 bases stayed unmatched. The CDR3 consists of 14 residues. Germline V lookup: CDR1 LGHDT, CDR2 YNNKEL (reference sequence). The CDR3 coding sequence is TGTGCCAGCAGCCCCGGGACTAGGTGGGAGACCCAGTACTTC. This sequence encodes CASSPGTRWETQYF.

The V gene is TRBV29-1, the J gene TRBJ2-2; TRBD2 matches at 8 bases. J gave up 4 bases and V 3 bases, and 10 bases lay outside the gene matches. Per germline, CDR1 SQVTM and CDR2 ANQGSEA. This CDR3 has 16 amino acids. The CDR3 is CSVEGPNGRVTGELFF. As DNA, the CDR3 is TGCAGCGTTGAGGGACCGAACGGGAGGGTCACCGGGGAGCTGTTTTTT.

This clonotype has a handful of counts. The rearrangement links TRBV12-3 or TRBV12-4 to TRBJ2-1, with D unresolved. This CDR3 contains 13 residues. V lost 6 bases, J lost 11 bases, and 17 bases lay in between. Here the CDR3 DNA reads TGTGCCAGCAGCCCACCTCGGTGGGATAAGCAGTTCTTC. Protein product: CASSPPRWDKQFF.

This clonotype occurred a few times. This chain uses TRBV7-2 with TRBJ1-2; D remains ambiguous. This CDR3 is 14 amino acids long. Germline CDR1 SGHTA, CDR2 FQGNSA. Trimming shortened V by 4 bases and J by 2 bases, and 11 bases separated the two germline ends. CDR3 sequence: CASSSFRGNYGYTF. In DNA, the CDR3 is TGTGCCAGCAGCTCATTCCGAGGAAACTATGGCTACACCTTC.

The chain recombines TRBV4-3 with TRBJ1-6; 8 bases align to TRBD1. Germline V gene sequence: CDR1 LGHNA, CDR2 YSLEER. V lost 4 bases and J lost 9; bases outside the gene matches: 8. The CDR3 length is 15 residues. CDR3 loop: CASSPQDREGSPLHF. DNA of the CDR3: TGCGCCAGCAGCCCCCAGGACAGGGAGGGTTCACCCCTCCACTTT.

This chain joins TRBV11-1 and TRBJ2-5; D may correspond to TRBD1 or TRBD2 (5 bases each). The CDR3 is 14 amino acids. The V end was cut by 5 bases, the J end by 1 base, with 11 bases between. Germline V gene lookup returns CDR1 SGHAT and CDR2 FQDESV (reference sequence). For the CDR3, the DNA is TGTGCCAGCAGCCGGGACGGACTCCAAGAGACCCAGTACTTC. Translated, it gives CASSRDGLQETQYF.

This clonotype was observed a handful of times. This chain links TRBV25-1 with TRBJ2-7; D possibly uses TRBD1 or TRBD2 (5 bases each). V lost 3 bases and J lost 4, with 13 bases in between. Per germline, CDR1 MGHDK and CDR2 SYGVNS. The CDR3 has 14 amino acids. The CDR3 region is CASSEAGREYEQYV. CDR3 nucleotides: TGTGCCAGCAGTGAGGCGGGCAGGGAGTACGAGCAGTACGTC.

This clonotype was observed a few times. The chain joins TRBV24-1 to TRBJ1-4, with 9 bases fitting TRBD1. After removal of 3 bases from V and 5 bases from J, the junction contained 3 bases not matched to a gene. Germline CDR1 is KGHDR and CDR2 is SFDVKD. This CDR3 region has 15 residues. This chain's CDR3 is CATSDPTGGNEKLFF. CDR3 nucleotide sequence: TGTGCCACCAGTGATCCGACAGGGGGAAATGAAAAACTGTTTTTT.

The CDR3 protein is CSVTGQGYSPLHF. CDR3 nucleotides: TGCAGTGTCACTGGACAGGGCTATTCACCCCTCCACTTT. The chain uses TRBV20-1 and TRBJ1-6; 8 bases line up with TRBD1. Germline V gene lookup returns CDR1 DFQATT and CDR2 SNEGSKA (reference sequence). The CDR3 sequence is 13 residues long. Trimming removed 7 bases from V and 8 bases from J; junction bases left unmatched: 7.

This clonotype has only a few counts. This sequence joins TRBV7-3 and TRBJ2-2; D is possibly TRBD1 (7 bases). With 1 base removed from V and 3 bases from J, the gap between germline ends came to 15 bases. The CDR3 runs 17 residues. Per the germline V gene, CDR1 is SGHTA and CDR2 is FQGTGA. CDR3 coding DNA: TGTGCCAGCAGCTTAAGTGGGGGGACAGCGTACACCGGGGAGCTGTTTTTT. Encoded protein: CASSLSGGTAYTGELFF.

This rearrangement joins TRBV11-2 to TRBJ2-3; perhaps D is TRBD1 or TRBD2 (6 bases each). Germline V lookup: CDR1 SGHAT, CDR2 FQNNGV. CDR3 size: 16 residues. Trimming cost V 1 base and J 3 bases, with 14 bases left between them. The DNA of the CDR3 is TGTGCCAGCAGCTTAGGGGGGGCAGGGTCAACAGATACGCAGTATTTT. Amino acid sequence: CASSLGGAGSTDTQYF.